This is a list of T cell receptor beta chains from one sample in a study of vaccination and CD4 T cells after COVID-19. TCRdb fed the PCR reads into MiXCR, producing one record per CDR3 protein. The sample shows about 33,000 distinct CDR3 sequences, under 45% of them seen only once. This specimen consisted of CD4+ T cells from blood, obtained about 7 months after SARS-CoV-2 vaccination. The receptors come from a human donor who had recovered from COVID-19. CDR3s include the opening cysteine and the closing phenylalanine or tryptophan. Fields, in order: J gene, D gene, clone size, V gene, CDR3 DNA, CDR3 protein. D genes are given only for firm matches. Size tells how often a clone was seen (once, few, many) or the class of an expanded clone, and some rows leave it out.

J: TRBJ2-1
D: TRBD2
size: NA
V: TRBV7-6
DNA: TGTGCCAGCAGCTTAGGGACTAGCGGGTACTCCTACAATGAGCAGTTCTTC
CDR3: CASSLGTSGYSYNEQFF

J: TRBJ2-5
D: TRBD1
size: few
V: TRBV5-4
DNA: TGTGCCAGCAGGGGAACAGGGGGCGTCGCTAGCCCCGATCAAGAGACCCAGTACTTC
CDR3: CASRGTGGVASPDQETQYF

J: TRBJ2-7
D: NA
size: NA
V: TRBV5-1
DNA: TGCGCCAGCAGCTTGCCGGACGCAGACGAGCAGTACTTC
CDR3: CASSLPDADEQYF

J: TRBJ1-1
D: NA
size: few
V: TRBV20-1
DNA: TGCAGTGCTTTCGGGACGGGGAACACTGAAGCTTTCTTT
CDR3: CSAFGTGNTEAFF

J: TRBJ1-1
D: NA
size: few
V: TRBV20-1
DNA: TGCAGTGCTAGAGATTTGAATGGGGAACCTGAAGCTTTCTTT
CDR3: CSARDLNGEPEAFF

J: TRBJ2-3
D: NA
size: few
V: TRBV7-6
DNA: TGTGCCAGCAGCCCCTTGGACAACTCTTGGAGGGATACGCAGTATTTT
CDR3: CASSPLDNSWRDTQYF

J: TRBJ2-7
D: TRBD2
size: NA
V: TRBV28
DNA: TGTGCCAGCAGCTATGGACTAGCGGGTGGCTACGAGCAGTACTTC
CDR3: CASSYGLAGGYEQYF

J: TRBJ2-7
D: TRBD1
size: NA
V: TRBV20-1
DNA: TGCAATGCTAGTGTAGGACAGGGGCCCTACGAGCAGTACTTC
CDR3: CNASVGQGPYEQYF

J: TRBJ2-2
D: TRBD1
size: NA
V: TRBV11-3
DNA: TGTGCCAGCAGCTCGACAGGGGGCAGCACCGGGGAGCTGTTTTTT
CDR3: CASSSTGGSTGELFF

J: TRBJ1-2
D: NA
size: NA
V: TRBV24-1
DNA: TGTGCCACCAGTGATTTTTCAGCTAACTATGGCTACACCTTC
CDR3: CATSDFSANYGYTF

J: TRBJ1-5
D: NA
size: few
V: TRBV7-9
DNA: TGTGCCAGCACCAACCCCGGGACCAATCAGCCCCAGCATTTT
CDR3: CASTNPGTNQPQHF

J: TRBJ2-6
D: NA
size: NA
V: TRBV6-1
DNA: TGTGCCAGCAGTGTCTTCAGTGGGGCCAACGTCCTGACTTTC
CDR3: CASSVFSGANVLTF

J: TRBJ2-5
D: NA
size: NA
V: TRBV28
DNA: TGTGCCAGCAGTGGGGCCGGGACACAACAAGAGACCCAGTACTTC
CDR3: CASSGAGTQQETQYF

J: TRBJ2-1
D: TRBD2
size: NA
V: TRBV4-3
DNA: TGCGCCAGCAGCCAAGATGCGGGAGGCTCCTACAATGAGCAGTTCTTC
CDR3: CASSQDAGGSYNEQFF

J: TRBJ2-1
D: NA
size: NA
V: TRBV4-3
DNA: TGCGCCAGCAGCCAAGAAGGGGGCCCCAACTTAGCGGGAATCAATGAGCAGTTCTTC
CDR3: CASSQEGGPNLAGINEQFF

J: TRBJ2-3
D: TRBD1
size: few
V: TRBV27
DNA: TGTGCCAGCCGACAGGGCACTAGCACAGATACGCAGTATTTT
CDR3: CASRQGTSTDTQYF

J: TRBJ2-5
D: NA
size: NA
V: TRBV4-1
DNA: TGCGCCAGCAGCCAAACGACCGGGACTCATCAAGAGACCCAGTACTTC
CDR3: CASSQTTGTHQETQYF

J: TRBJ2-7
D: NA
size: NA
V: TRBV20-1
DNA: TGCAGTGCTAGAGATATCCGAGACACTGACTACGAGCAGTACTTC
CDR3: CSARDIRDTDYEQYF

J: TRBJ2-7
D: TRBD2
size: NA
V: TRBV20-1
DNA: TGCAGTGCTAGAGCGGGGACTAGCGGGAGGGCGACCTACGAGCAGTACTTC
CDR3: CSARAGTSGRATYEQYF

J: TRBJ2-2
D: NA
size: NA
V: TRBV28
DNA: TGTGCCAGCAGTACACCCACCGGGGAGCTGTTTTTT
CDR3: CASSTPTGELFF

J: TRBJ2-2
D: NA
size: NA
V: TRBV20-1
DNA: TGCAGTGCTAGGCACGGTTTGACCGGGGAGCTGTTTTTT
CDR3: CSARHGLTGELFF

J: TRBJ2-1
D: TRBD2
size: few
V: TRBV20-1
DNA: TGCAGTGTTCCGGCGGCTAGCGGGAGTTTTAATGAGCAGTTCTTC
CDR3: CSVPAASGSFNEQFF

J: TRBJ2-5
D: NA
size: few
V: TRBV28
DNA: TGTGCCAGCAGTACCTCTACTAGACAAGCGGAGACCCAGTACTTC
CDR3: CASSTSTRQAETQYF

J: TRBJ1-6
D: TRBD1
size: NA
V: TRBV20-1
DNA: TGCAGTGCTGCACAGGGGTCCGATTCACCCCTCCACTTT
CDR3: CSAAQGSDSPLHF

J: TRBJ2-7
D: TRBD2
size: NA
V: TRBV6-2/TRBV6-3
DNA: TGTGCCAGCGGAAGGACTAGCGCCTCCGAGCAGTACTTC
CDR3: CASGRTSASEQYF

J: TRBJ2-7
D: TRBD2
size: NA
V: TRBV4-1
DNA: TGCGCCAGCAGCCCCTCCCCGGGAGGCATTTCCAGATACGAGCAGTACTTC
CDR3: CASSPSPGGISRYEQYF

J: TRBJ2-1
D: NA
size: NA
V: TRBV7-2
DNA: TGTGCCAGCAGCGTTCTGGCGGGACTTTTCAATGAGCAGTTCTTC
CDR3: CASSVLAGLFNEQFF

J: TRBJ2-3
D: TRBD2
size: few
V: TRBV6-4
DNA: TGTGCCAGCAGTCCTACTAGCGGGAGCGGCACAGATACGCAGTATTTT
CDR3: CASSPTSGSGTDTQYF

J: TRBJ1-1
D: NA
size: NA
V: TRBV20-1
DNA: TGCAGTGCTGGGGGGGCCCTGAGGACTGAAGCTTTCTTT
CDR3: CSAGGALRTEAFF

J: TRBJ2-1
D: NA
size: NA
V: TRBV7-9
DNA: TGTGCCAGCAGCTTAGTGGCTAGCTTCCAGTTCTTC
CDR3: CASSLVASFQFF

J: TRBJ2-2
D: NA
size: NA
V: TRBV6-5
DNA: TGTGCCAGCAGTTACTCGGCCCTCACCGGGGAGCTGTTTTTT
CDR3: CASSYSALTGELFF

J: TRBJ2-5
D: TRBD1
size: NA
V: TRBV15
DNA: TGTGCCACCAGCGGAATACAGGGGGCCGGGGAGACCCAGTACTTC
CDR3: CATSGIQGAGETQYF

J: TRBJ1-2
D: NA
size: NA
V: TRBV27
DNA: TGTGCCAGCAGTTTATCGGGATCGAGTAACTATGGCTACACCTTC
CDR3: CASSLSGSSNYGYTF

J: TRBJ1-5
D: NA
size: NA
V: TRBV7-2
DNA: TGTGCCAGCAGCTTAAACGGTCAGCCCCAGCATTTT
CDR3: CASSLNGQPQHF

J: TRBJ1-2
D: TRBD1
size: NA
V: TRBV19
DNA: TGTGCCAGTAGTCCGGCAGGGACAGGGGACTATGGCTACACCTTC
CDR3: CASSPAGTGDYGYTF

J: TRBJ2-3
D: NA
size: NA
V: TRBV6-1
DNA: TGTGCCAGCGGGGCAGATACGCAGTATTTT
CDR3: CASGADTQYF

J: TRBJ2-1
D: TRBD1
size: NA
V: TRBV28
DNA: TGTGCCAGCAGATTTCCCGGGACAGGGGTCTTTAGTGAGCAGTTCTTC
CDR3: CASRFPGTGVFSEQFF

J: TRBJ2-3
D: TRBD1
size: few
V: TRBV20-1
DNA: TGCAGTGCCCCGACAGGGGGAATTACAGATACGCAGTATTTT
CDR3: CSAPTGGITDTQYF

J: TRBJ2-5
D: NA
size: once
V: TRBV2
DNA: TGTGCCAGCAAGTCGGGCCTGTGGGAGACCCAGTACTTC
CDR3: CASKSGLWETQYF

J: TRBJ2-5
D: TRBD1
size: NA
V: TRBV28
DNA: TGTGCCAGCAGTTATCCAGGGGGTTCAGAGACCCAGTACTTC
CDR3: CASSYPGGSETQYF

J: TRBJ1-1
D: TRBD1
size: NA
V: TRBV28
DNA: TGTGCCAGCAGTACCCGGGACAGAAGAACTGAAGCTTTCTTT
CDR3: CASSTRDRRTEAFF

J: TRBJ2-1
D: TRBD2
size: NA
V: TRBV20-1
DNA: TGCAGTGCTAGGGTAGCGGGAGAGGAGAATGAGCAGTTCTTC
CDR3: CSARVAGEENEQFF

J: TRBJ2-5
D: TRBD1
size: medium-sized
V: TRBV7-3
DNA: TGTGCCAGCAGCAGAACAGGGGGAGAGACCCAGTACTTC
CDR3: CASSRTGGETQYF

J: TRBJ2-3
D: TRBD2
size: few
V: TRBV20-1
DNA: TGCAGTGCTAGAGATTTCGGCGGGAGGGTTCCAGATACGCAGTATTTT
CDR3: CSARDFGGRVPDTQYF

J: TRBJ2-2
D: NA
size: few
V: TRBV7-3
DNA: TGTGCCAGCAGCCCACGCACCGGGGAGCTGTTTTTT
CDR3: CASSPRTGELFF

J: TRBJ1-1
D: NA
size: NA
V: TRBV28
DNA: TGTGCCAGCGGCCTCAGTGCTAACCCTGAAGCTTTCTTT
CDR3: CASGLSANPEAFF

J: TRBJ2-7
D: NA
size: few
V: TRBV7-9
DNA: TGTGCCAGCAGCCCGGGCCGGCAGGTCGGCTACGAGCAGTACTTC
CDR3: CASSPGRQVGYEQYF

J: TRBJ1-6
D: TRBD1
size: few
V: TRBV20-1
DNA: TGCAGTGCTAGCGGACAGGGTTGGTCACCCCTCCACTTT
CDR3: CSASGQGWSPLHF

J: TRBJ1-5
D: NA
size: NA
V: TRBV6-1
DNA: TGTGCCAGCAGTGAAATGTCGGTCCAGCCCCAGCATTTT
CDR3: CASSEMSVQPQHF

J: TRBJ1-6
D: NA
size: few
V: TRBV7-2
DNA: TGTGCCAGCAGCTTATCCGGTAATTCACCCCTCCACTTT
CDR3: CASSLSGNSPLHF

J: TRBJ2-7
D: NA
size: NA
V: TRBV27
DNA: TGTGCCAGCAGGACGGCTATTCAGGGGTATGGGGGGGCTTGGGCCTACGAGCAGTACTTC
CDR3: CASRTAIQGYGGAWAYEQYF

J: TRBJ1-5
D: NA
size: few
V: TRBV4-1
DNA: TGCGCCAGCAGCCAAGATCGCCAGGATCAGCCCCAGCATTTT
CDR3: CASSQDRQDQPQHF